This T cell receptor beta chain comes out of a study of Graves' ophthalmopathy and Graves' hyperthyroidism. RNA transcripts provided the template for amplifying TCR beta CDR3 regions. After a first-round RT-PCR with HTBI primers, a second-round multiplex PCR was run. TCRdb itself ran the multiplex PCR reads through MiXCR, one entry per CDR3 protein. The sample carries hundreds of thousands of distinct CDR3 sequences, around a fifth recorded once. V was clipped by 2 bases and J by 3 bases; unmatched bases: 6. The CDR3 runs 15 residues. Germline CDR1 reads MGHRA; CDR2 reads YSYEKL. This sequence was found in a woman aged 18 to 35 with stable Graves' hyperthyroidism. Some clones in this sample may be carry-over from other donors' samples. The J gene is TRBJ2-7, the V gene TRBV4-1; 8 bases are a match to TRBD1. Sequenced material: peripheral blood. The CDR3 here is CASSQPTGGFYEQYF. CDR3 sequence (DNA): TGCGCCAGCAGCCAACCTACAGGGGGGTTCTACGAGCAGTACTTC.